This record concerns one T cell receptor (beta chain) sequence. The sample carries other DNA sequences with the same CDR3. The record originates from a study of shared clonotypes between healthy human individuals. The authors loaded roughly 200 ng DNA, about 30,000 T cell genomes, into sorted-subset replicate PCRs. Assay: immunoSEQ multiplex PCR; the TCRdb copy retains only in-frame clones and omits some. The repertoire consists of 850,000 to 1,200,000 clones, with about 74% occurring once and the leading ten covering around 1.5%. The germline V gene has CDR1 MNHEY and CDR2 SMNVEV (reference sequence). This CDR3 has 14 amino acids. Deletions cut 4 bases from V and 1 base from J, with 8 bases between.

This clonotype originated in a man between 18 and 35 years old in good health. V is TRBV27 and J is TRBJ1-3; D is possibly TRBD1 (5 bases). The sequenced sample consisted of memory CD4+ T cells sorted from blood. Subset: CD45RA-negative fraction. CDR3 sequence: CASSSGGSGNTIYF. CDR3 coding DNA: TGTGCCAGCAGTTCCGGGGGTTCTGGAAACACCATATATTTT.